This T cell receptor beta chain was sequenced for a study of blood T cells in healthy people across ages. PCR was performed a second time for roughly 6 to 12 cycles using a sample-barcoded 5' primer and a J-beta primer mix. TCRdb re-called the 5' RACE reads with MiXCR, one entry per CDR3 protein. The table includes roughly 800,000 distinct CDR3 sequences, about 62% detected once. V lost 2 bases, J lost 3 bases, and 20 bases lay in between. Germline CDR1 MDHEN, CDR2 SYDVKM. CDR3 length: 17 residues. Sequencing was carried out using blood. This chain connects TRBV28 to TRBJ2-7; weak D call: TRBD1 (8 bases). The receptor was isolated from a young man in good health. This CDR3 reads CASSLPASGQGYYEQYF. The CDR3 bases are TGTGCCAGCAGTTTACCAGCTAGCGGACAGGGATACTACGAGCAGTACTTC.